Given below is one T cell receptor beta chain in context. Its antigen is unidentified. V lost 4 bases to trimming and J lost 10 bases, with 19 bases between them. In germline, CDR1 is MDHEN, CDR2 SYDVKM. The CDR3 extends over 14 amino acids. Both 60 Vbeta primers and 13 Jbeta primers went into the PCR. The table came from immunoSEQ multiplex PCR; TCRdb's copy has only in-frame clones and leaves some out. Here the sample spans 180,000 or so clones, around 88% being singletons. The source of the sample is a study of cytomegalovirus exposure and HLA in healthy donors. Findings of the study overall: The study designated 150 or so TCR beta chains cytomegalovirus-associated.

This chain uses TRBV28 with TRBJ1-1; D may be TRBD1 (6 bases). The TCR originated in a woman aged 30 to 39 in good health and CMV-seronegative. Sequencing input: PBMCs. CDR3 loop: CASSSWTEEKVAFF. CDR3 coding DNA: TGTGCCAGCAGTTCTTGGACAGAAGAGAAGGTAGCTTTCTTT.